These 24 T cell receptor beta chains share one sample of origin, sequenced in a study of OX40 agonist ivuxolimab in advanced cancers. Clones were sequenced by immunoSEQ multiplex PCR, and TCRdb holds only the in-frame ones, with some missing. The data hold 65,000 to 75,000 clones, with roughly 90% observed a single time. The specimen was CD4+ or CD8+ T cells sorted from blood, collected in a trial of the OX40 agonist ivuxolimab. The receptors derive from an adult with an advanced solid tumor such as melanoma, head and neck, liver or kidney cancer.

On this clone itself: The sample holds other DNA sequences that translate to the same CDR3. The rearrangement uses TRBV30 and TRBJ1-1; D not resolved. CDR1 is GTSNPN and CDR2 is SVGIG in the germline V gene (reference sequence). The CDR3 has 13 amino acids. V was pared by 0 bases and J by 0 bases, with 5 bases between. In nucleotides, the CDR3 is TGTGCCTGGAGTGTAGGAGTGAACACTGAAGCTTTCTTT. Translating it yields CAWSVGVNTEAFF.

The rearrangement links TRBV11-2 to TRBJ2-1, with 8 positions matching TRBD2. Germline values: CDR1 SGHAT, CDR2 FQNNGV. The V gene end was trimmed by 3 bases and the J gene end by 9 bases; junction bases not matched to a gene: 13. This CDR3 spans 16 amino acids. CDR3 bases: TGTGCCAGCAGCTTGGTACCGGGACTAGTGGGAAGTGAGCAGTTCTTC. Translated, it gives CASSLVPGLVGSEQFF.

CDR3 residues: CASSIDRDRSYEQYF. The CDR3 nucleotides read TGTGCCAGTAGTATAGATCGGGACAGGAGTTACGAGCAGTACTTC. V gene TRBV19 combines with J gene TRBJ2-7, with 8 positions matching TRBD1. With V trimmed by 0 bases and J by 4 bases, 5 bases remained unmatched. In germline, CDR1 is LNHDA, CDR2 SQIVND (reference sequence). The CDR3 contains 15 residues.

The genes are TRBV7-2 and TRBJ2-1; perhaps TRBD2 as D (5 bases). Germline V gives CDR1 SGHTA, CDR2 FQGNSA. V lost 4 bases to trimming and J lost 12 bases, with 13 bases between them. CDR3 size: 12 residues. DNA for the CDR3: TGTGCCAGCAGCTACGAGGGAAGTGGGCAGTTCTTC. Protein sequence: CASSYEGSGQFF.

V is TRBV25-1 and J is TRBJ2-7, with D possibly TRBD1 on 6 matching bases. Trimming removed 4 bases at V and 2 bases at J, with 9 bases between. The CDR3 has 13 amino acids. Per germline, CDR1 MGHDK and CDR2 SYGVNS. CDR3 in amino acids: CASSAAGAYEQYF. The CDR3 bases are TGTGCCAGCAGTGCGGCAGGGGCCTACGAGCAGTACTTC.

This clone was recorded once. This chain links TRBV28 with TRBJ2-7; 9 positions match TRBD2. V shed 7 bases and J 3 bases; nucleotides not matched to a gene: 10. Germline V gives CDR1 MDHEN, CDR2 SYDVKM. The CDR3 totals 15 residues. Here the CDR3 reads CASNSGSGSLYEQYF. CDR3 DNA sequence: TGTGCCAGCAATAGTGGTAGCGGGAGCCTCTACGAGCAGTACTTC.

This chain uses TRBV2 with TRBJ2-7; 7 positions match TRBD1. Losses at the gene ends were 5 bases for V and 2 bases for J; bases not matched to a gene: 3. The CDR3 is made up of 13 amino acids. Germline V gene lookup returns CDR1 SNHLY and CDR2 FYNNEI. CDR3: CASSRQGPYEQYF. CDR3 DNA: TGTGCCAGCAGTAGACAGGGCCCCTACGAGCAGTACTTC.

This clone has a handful of counts. This chain joins TRBV7-2 and TRBJ2-2; D possibly corresponds to TRBD2 (7 bases). This CDR3 comprises 17 residues. V gave up 4 bases and J gave up 4 bases, with 19 bases separating them. Germline values: CDR1 SGHTA, CDR2 FQGNSA. This CDR3 is CASSSFGGGAGTGELFF. Written as DNA, the CDR3 is TGTGCCAGCAGCTCCTTTGGGGGGGGCGCAGGCACCGGGGAGCTGTTTTTT.

The chain recombines TRBV14 with TRBJ2-5; 8 bases map to TRBD1. The end of the DNA aligns better with TRBJ2-7, so the J call may be wrong. Germline-derived CDR1 and CDR2 are SGHDN and FVKESK. The CDR3 contains 15 residues. The CDR3 sequence is CASSQVGRGPYEQYF. For the CDR3, the DNA is TGTGCCAGCAGCCAAGTAGGCAGGGGGCCCTACGAGCAGTACTTC.

As DNA, the CDR3 is TGTGCCAGCAACCTAGGGGGGCCATCTCTCTATGGCTACACCTTC. Its translation is CASNLGGPSLYGYTF. The chain joins TRBV21-1 to TRBJ1-2. TRBV21-1 is deemed a pseudogene. There are 15 residues in the CDR3.

V and J are TRBV4-2 and TRBJ2-7; D is possibly TRBD2 (6 bases). V was clipped by 1 base and J by 3 bases, with 19 bases between them. From germline, CDR1 is LGHNA and CDR2 YNFKEQ. The CDR3 totals 17 residues. CDR3 nucleotides: TGTGCCAGCAGCCAAGCGGTGTCGCGGGAAACCTACTACGAGCAGTACTTC. This encodes CASSQAVSRETYYEQYF.

The chain joins TRBV6-6 to TRBJ1-3, with D perhaps matching TRBD1 (5 bases). The CDR3 is 15 residues long. The V gene lost 4 bases and the J gene lost 8 bases, with 18 bases spanning the gap. Per the germline V gene, CDR1 is MNHNY and CDR2 is SVGAGI (reference sequence). This chain's CDR3 is CASSSTGPLGHTIYF. In DNA, the CDR3 is TGTGCCAGCAGTTCTACGGGACCCCTTGGTCACACCATATATTTT.

This rearrangement joins TRBV7-6 to TRBJ2-7; possibly TRBD1 or TRBD2 for D (6 bases each). Deletions cut 4 bases from V and 5 bases from J, with 15 bases between. This CDR3 is 14 amino acids long. CDR1 SGHVS and CDR2 FNYEAQ come from the germline V gene. CDR3 residues: CASSSGGGVHEQYF. CDR3 nucleotides: TGTGCCAGCAGCTCCGGGGGCGGTGTCCACGAGCAGTACTTC.

The gene calls are TRBV11-1 and TRBJ2-1; no clear D. The germline V gene encodes CDR1 SGHAT and CDR2 FQDESV (reference sequence). Trimming pared 2 bases from V and 5 bases from J, leaving 10 bases between. The CDR3 consists of 14 residues. CDR3 in DNA: TGTGCCAGCAGCTTATCCCAGATAAACAATGAGCAGTTCTTC. This codes for CASSLSQINNEQFF.

This chain joins TRBV11-2 and TRBJ2-1; 7 bases line up with TRBD2. After removal of 2 bases from V and 2 bases from J, the junction contained 0 bases not matched to a gene. In germline, CDR1 is SGHAT, CDR2 FQNNGV. CDR3 length: 14 amino acids. The CDR3 DNA sequence: TGTGCCAGCAGCTTAACTAGCGCCTACAATGAGCAGTTCTTC. Protein sequence: CASSLTSAYNEQFF.

This clone has only one observation. This chain links TRBV2 with TRBJ1-6, with 9 bases identical to TRBD1. V dropped 6 bases and J dropped 7; count of bases not matched to a gene: 4. The CDR3 runs 14 residues. Germline V lookup: CDR1 SNHLY, CDR2 FYNNEI. CDR3 DNA: TGTGCCAGCAGGGGGACAGGGACGAATTCACCCCTCCACTTT. Translated: CASRGTGTNSPLHF.

The chain uses TRBV28 and TRBJ2-7; D remains unclear. The CDR3 loop spans 15 amino acids. Per the germline V gene, CDR1 is MDHEN and CDR2 is SYDVKM. Trimming removed 4 bases from V and 0 bases from J, with 13 bases in between. The CDR3 bases are TGTGCCAGCAGTTCTTATACCAGTAGCTCCTACGAGCAGTACTTC. This codes for CASSSYTSSSYEQYF.

The chain employs TRBV4-1 and TRBJ2-7; 13 bases map to TRBD2. This CDR3 spans 19 amino acids. CDR1 MGHRA and CDR2 YSYEKL come from the germline V gene. V lost 3 bases and J lost 0; bases outside the gene matches: 11. The CDR3 protein is CASSQSGLAGATSSYEQYF. CDR3 sequence (DNA): TGCGCCAGCAGCCAGAGCGGACTAGCGGGAGCCACCAGCTCCTACGAGCAGTACTTC.

This clone has a single count. The chain recombines TRBV7-3 with TRBJ1-2; D is ambiguous. The CDR3 is 13 residues long. The V end lost 6 bases, the J end lost 6 bases, and 14 bases lay between the germline ends. Germline V CDR1 and CDR2: SGHTA, FQGTGA. CDR3 sequence reads: CASSFPDQNGYTF. The CDR3 DNA is TGTGCCAGCAGTTTCCCGGACCAAAATGGCTACACCTTC.

This clone has just one count. The DNA of the CDR3 is TGTGCCAGCAGCTTGCTCGGAGAGGGTGAAAAACTGTTTTTT. It translates to CASSLLGEGEKLFF. The rearrangement uses TRBV5-6 and TRBJ1-4; D is uncertain. In germline, CDR1 is SGHDT, CDR2 YYEEEE. The CDR3 has 14 amino acids. Trimming stripped 1 base from V and 7 bases from J, with 11 bases between.

V and J are TRBV10-3 and TRBJ2-5; 10 bases fit TRBD1. The CDR3 has 13 amino acids. V dropped 10 bases and J dropped 2; count of bases not matched to a gene: 4. Germline V CDR1 and CDR2: ENHRY, SYGVKD. The DNA of the CDR3 is TGTGCCACCGGGGACAGGGGTCAAGAGACCCAGTACTTC. This gives the protein CATGDRGQETQYF.

The chain is built from TRBV19 and TRBJ2-1; the match to TRBD2 covers 10 bases. The CDR3 has 14 amino acids. Unmatched junction bases numbered 1, after V lost 4 bases and J lost 4 bases. The germline gives CDR1 LNHDA, CDR2 SQIVND (reference sequence). This CDR3 is CASSTSGSYNEQFF. CDR3 in DNA: TGTGCCAGTAGTACTAGCGGGAGTTACAATGAGCAGTTCTTC.

This clone was recorded a few times. The V and J genes are TRBV2 and TRBJ2-7, with TRBD2 identical over 9 bases. V trimming: 7 bases; J trimming: 1 base; junction bases outside the gene matches: 8. The CDR3 has 15 amino acids. CDR1 is SNHLY, CDR2 FYNNEI, per germline. CDR3 nucleotide sequence: TGTGCCAGCACCCGGGGGCTAGCGGGATCCTACGAGCAGTACTTC. Its protein product is CASTRGLAGSYEQYF.

The rearrangement links TRBV6-6 to TRBJ1-2; D ambiguous. The CDR3 covers 13 residues. CDR1 is MNHNY, CDR2 SVGAGI, per germline (reference sequence). The V end was cut by 4 bases, the J end by 5 bases, with 11 bases between. The CDR3 here is CASSFDGRYGYTF. In DNA form, the CDR3 reads TGTGCCAGCAGTTTCGACGGCAGGTATGGCTACACCTTC.